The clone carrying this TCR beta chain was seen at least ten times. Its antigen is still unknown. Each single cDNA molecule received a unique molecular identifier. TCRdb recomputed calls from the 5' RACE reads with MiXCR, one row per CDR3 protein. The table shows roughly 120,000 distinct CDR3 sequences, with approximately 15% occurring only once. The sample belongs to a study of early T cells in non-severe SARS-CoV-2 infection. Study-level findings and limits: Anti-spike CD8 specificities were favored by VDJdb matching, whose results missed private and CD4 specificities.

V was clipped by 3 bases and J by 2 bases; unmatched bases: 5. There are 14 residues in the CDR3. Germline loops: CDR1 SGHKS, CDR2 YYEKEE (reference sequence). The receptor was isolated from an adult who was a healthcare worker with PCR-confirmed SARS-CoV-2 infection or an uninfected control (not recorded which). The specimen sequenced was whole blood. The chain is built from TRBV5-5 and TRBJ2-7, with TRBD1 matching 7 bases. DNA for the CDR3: TGTGCCAGCAGCTGGACCGGGACAGCCTACGAGCAGTACTTC. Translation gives CASSWTGTAYEQYF.